This passage covers 21 T cell receptor beta chains from one sample sequenced in a study of blood T cell repertoires in COVID-19. TCRdb keeps only in-frame clones here, not all; method: immunoSEQ multiplex PCR. This table holds around 68,000 clones, approximately 83% found once. The sequenced sample consisted of peripheral blood. These receptors were obtained from a man aged 35 to 55 with COVID-19, enrolled during active disease.

The gene calls are TRBV19 and TRBJ1-1; TRBD1 is a possible D gene (6 bases). Germline lookup yields CDR1 LNHDA and CDR2 SQIVND (reference sequence). The CDR3 covers 14 residues. The ends were cut back, 3 bases at V and 1 base at J, with 9 bases in the middle. The DNA of the CDR3 is TGTGCCAGTAGTATCGGGACAACGAACACTGAAGCTTTCTTT. Amino acids: CASSIGTTNTEAFF. The full variable domain, with the rest looked up from reference TRBV19 and TRBJ1-1, is DGGITQSPKYLFRKEGQNVTLSCEQNLNHDAMYWYRQDPGQGLRLIYYSQIVNDFQKGDIAEGYSVSREKKESFPLTVTSAQKNPTAFYLCASSIGTTNTEAFFGQGTRLTVV.

Here the CDR3 reads CASLRGQGTEAFF. CDR3 coding DNA: TGTGCCAGCCTTCGGGGACAGGGGACTGAAGCTTTCTTT. The chain combines TRBV6-5 with TRBJ1-1, with TRBD1 matching 10 bases. Germline CDR1 reads MNHEY; CDR2 reads SVGAGI. The trim removed 8 bases at V and 5 bases at J, leaving 5 bases unmatched. The CDR3 extends over 13 amino acids.

Here the CDR3 reads CASSLVGGRSSYEQYF. As DNA, the CDR3 is TGTGCCAGCAGCTTAGTAGGGGGACGGAGCTCCTACGAGCAGTACTTC. V is TRBV7-9 and J is TRBJ2-7; D is possibly TRBD1 (6 bases). The CDR3 has 16 amino acids. Per germline, CDR1 SEHNR and CDR2 FQNEAQ (reference sequence). Trimming stripped 1 base from V and 0 bases from J, with 13 bases between.

V usage is TRBV27 and J usage is TRBJ2-7, with D perhaps TRBD2 (5 bases). Germline V gene data show CDR1 as MNHEY and CDR2 as SMNVEV (reference sequence). The germline V and J ends were trimmed by 2 bases and 2 bases, with 10 bases remaining between them. The CDR3 extends over 14 amino acids. The CDR3 nucleotides are TGTGCCAGCAGTTTAGGTTACGGGACCTACGAGCAGTACTTC. Amino acid sequence: CASSLGYGTYEQYF.

V is TRBV30 and J is TRBJ2-7; a possible D gene is TRBD1 (6 bases). From germline, CDR1 is GTSNPN and CDR2 SVGIG (reference sequence). The CDR3 consists of 14 residues. The ends were cut back, 6 bases at V and 3 bases at J, with 18 bases in the middle. The chain's CDR3 is CACGAPQGNYEQYF. CDR3 sequence (DNA): TGTGCCTGCGGGGCCCCGCAGGGGAACTACGAGCAGTACTTC.

This clone was found a few times. V and J are TRBV19 and TRBJ2-7, with D possibly being TRBD2 (5 bases). Trimming shortened V by 1 base and J by 4 bases, and 11 bases separated the two germline ends. Germline CDR1 and CDR2: LNHDA and SQIVND (reference sequence). This CDR3 is 14 amino acids long. The CDR3 DNA reads as TGTGCCAGTAGTATAGGCGGTCTAGCTTACGAGCAGTACTTC. Amino acids: CASSIGGLAYEQYF.

The chain carries TRBV7-2 and TRBJ2-3, with 9 bases aligning to TRBD2. Per the germline V gene, CDR1 is SGHTA and CDR2 is FQGNSA. CDR3 length: 12 residues. With V trimmed by 5 bases and J by 10 bases, 4 bases remained unmatched. The CDR3 is CASSPRLAAQYF. Here the CDR3 DNA reads TGTGCCAGCAGCCCCAGACTAGCGGCGCAGTATTTT.

V and J are TRBV2 and TRBJ2-7; D unresolved. The V gene's germline CDR1 is SNHLY and CDR2 FYNNEI. The CDR3 length is 13 residues. V gave up 4 bases and J gave up 0 bases, with 7 bases separating them. DNA for the CDR3: TGTGCCAGCAGTGTTGGGCTCTCCTACGAGCAGTACTTC. This codes for CASSVGLSYEQYF.

This CDR3 is CASSQGGRGTDQETQYF. The CDR3 nucleotides are TGTGCCAGCAGCCAAGGTGGGCGGGGGACCGACCAAGAGACCCAGTACTTC. The J gene is TRBJ2-5, the V gene TRBV4-2, with 7 bases lining up with TRBD2. Unmatched junction bases numbered 8, after V lost 1 base and J lost 0 bases. There are 17 residues in the CDR3. In germline, CDR1 is LGHNA, CDR2 YNFKEQ.

The chain links TRBV11-1 to TRBJ2-7; the D gene is possibly TRBD1 (6 bases). V dropped 2 bases and J dropped 2 bases, with 13 bases sitting between them. Germline V gene sequence: CDR1 SGHAT, CDR2 FQDESV (reference sequence). CDR3 size: 15 residues. The CDR3 bases are TGTGCCAGCAGCTTACGGCGGACAGATCCCTACGAGCAGTACTTC. Encoded protein: CASSLRRTDPYEQYF.

This sequence joins TRBV30 and TRBJ2-1; TRBD2 matches at 11 bases. The CDR3 length is 14 residues. V was clipped by 5 bases and J by 10 bases; unmatched bases: 10. The V gene's germline CDR1 is GTSNPN and CDR2 SVGIG (reference sequence). This CDR3 is CAWGSGGAWREQFF. The CDR3 nucleotides read TGTGCCTGGGGTAGCGGGGGGGCATGGAGGGAGCAGTTCTTC.

The V gene is TRBV11-1, the J gene TRBJ2-3; 8 bases fit TRBD1. Per the germline V gene, CDR1 is SGHAT and CDR2 is FQDESV (reference sequence). The CDR3 extends over 14 amino acids. Trimming cost V 5 bases and J 6 bases; bases outside gene matches: 7. The CDR3 nucleotides are TGTGCCAGCAGCGGGCAGGGGGCGAAGGATACGCAGTATTTT. Its protein is CASSGQGAKDTQYF.

V is TRBV5-1 and J is TRBJ2-7; 7 bases line up with TRBD2. The length of the CDR3 is 12 residues. Germline trimming cut 5 bases from V and 6 bases from J; bases unmatched to any gene: 5. Germline V lookup: CDR1 SGHRS, CDR2 YFSETQ. CDR3 loop: CASRRTGGEQYF. The CDR3 bases are TGCGCCAGCAGGAGGACGGGGGGCGAGCAGTACTTC.

A single count supports this clone. The genes are TRBV2 and TRBJ2-5, with D possibly matching TRBD2 (5 bases). The germline CDR1 and CDR2 sequences are SNHLY and FYNNEI. The V end lost 0 bases, the J end lost 3 bases, and 14 bases lay between the germline ends. CDR3 size: 16 residues. CDR3 region: CASSEAHPGKKETQYF. Written as DNA, the CDR3 is TGTGCCAGCAGTGAAGCTCATCCGGGAAAAAAAGAGACCCAGTACTTC.

This clone appeared once. V is TRBV2 and J is TRBJ1-1, with 8 positions matching TRBD1. CDR1 is SNHLY, CDR2 FYNNEI, per germline. CDR3 length: 13 amino acids. The junction had 7 bases not matched to a gene; V was cut back by 6 bases and J by 7 bases. Written as DNA, the CDR3 is TGTGCCAGCAGGGGCAGACAGGGGTTTGAAGCTTTCTTT. Its protein is CASRGRQGFEAFF.

This chain connects TRBV12-5 to TRBJ2-7, with D possibly being TRBD2 (5 bases). V was cut by 3 bases and J by 3 bases, with 9 bases left in between. Germline CDR1 and CDR2: LGHNT and FRNRAP. CDR3 size: 13 residues. The CDR3, as DNA: TGTGCTAGTGGTTTAGGTCGGGGCTACGAGCAGTACTTC. It is translated as CASGLGRGYEQYF.

CDR3 region: CSVMRLAGVGETQYF. In DNA form, the CDR3 reads TGCAGCGTTATGAGACTAGCGGGGGTGGGGGAGACCCAGTACTTC. V and J are TRBV29-1 and TRBJ2-5; 12 nucleotides line up with TRBD2. J was trimmed by 5 bases and V by 5 bases; bases with no gene match: 9. Germline lookup yields CDR1 SQVTM and CDR2 ANQGSEA. This CDR3 spans 15 amino acids.

V is TRBV30 and J is TRBJ1-6; 8 bases map to TRBD1. CDR1 and CDR2 (germline): GTSNPN, SVGIG (reference sequence). The V segment lost 2 bases and the J segment 4 bases; nucleotides outside the gene matches: 7. The CDR3 spans 16 residues. The CDR3 bases are TGTGCCTGGAGTTCCGGGACAGGAGATTATAATTCACCCCTCCACTTT. It codes for CAWSSGTGDYNSPLHF.

This chain connects TRBV28 to TRBJ2-7, with 7 bases lining up with TRBD2. Germline V CDR1 and CDR2: MDHEN, SYDVKM. V was pared by 2 bases and J by 1 base, with 2 bases of the junction left unmatched. The CDR3 extends over 14 amino acids. CDR3 sequence: CASSLPGGSYEQYF. In DNA, the CDR3 is TGTGCCAGCAGTTTACCGGGGGGTTCCTACGAGCAGTACTTC.

The CDR3 DNA reads TGTGCCAGCAGTAAAACAACAGATACGCAGTATTTT. It encodes CASSKTTDTQYF. The gene calls are TRBV6-5 and TRBJ2-3; no firm D call. This CDR3 is built from 12 residues. With 5 bases removed from V and 3 bases from J, the gap between germline ends came to 6 bases. CDR1 and CDR2 (germline): MNHEY, SVGAGI.

This clone has a single count. The chain links TRBV5-5 to TRBJ2-7; TRBD2 agrees at 12 bases. Germline values: CDR1 SGHKS, CDR2 YYEKEE (reference sequence). This CDR3 is built from 14 residues. With 2 bases clipped from V and 6 bases from J, the junction kept 3 bases outside the gene matches. Written as DNA, the CDR3 is TGTGCCAGCAGCTTACTAGCGGGGGGTTCCGAGCAGTACTTC. It is translated as CASSLLAGGSEQYF.